Listed below are T cell receptor beta chains from one sample, sequenced in a study of T cells in Graves' hyperthyroidism and ophthalmopathy. TCRdb re-derived calls from the multiplex PCR reads in MiXCR, one entry per CDR3 protein. The data show hundreds of thousands of distinct CDR3 sequences, with roughly 14% seen just once and 3.5% to 4.5% held by the top ten. Sequenced material: blood. The source is a woman aged 35 to 49 with Graves' ophthalmopathy. Each CDR3 is given with its conserved first and last residue. Fields, in order: D gene, J gene, clone size, V gene, CDR3 length, CDR3 protein, CDR3 DNA. A D gene is named only where the DNA matches it firmly. Where a row states a size, it is once, few, many or the class of an expanded clone; other rows omit it.

>TRBD1|TRBJ2-5|many|TRBV11-2|12
CATRDSGETQYF
TGTGCCACCCGGGACAGTGGGGAGACCCAGTACTTC
>TRBD1|TRBJ2-2|many|TRBV6-5|16
CASSYSGTANTGELFF
TGTGCCAGCAGTTACTCGGGGACAGCGAACACCGGGGAGCTGTTTTTT
>TRBD2|TRBJ2-5|many|TRBV20-1|20
CSARDDNGLAGGSYGETQYF
TGCAGTGCTAGAGATGATAACGGACTAGCGGGAGGGTCCTATGGAGAGACCCAGTACTTC
>TRBD1|TRBJ2-5|many|TRBV28|18
CASSTNPGTGGRGETQYF
TGTGCCAGCAGTACCAACCCCGGGACAGGGGGTCGAGGGGAGACCCAGTACTTC
>TRBD2|TRBJ2-2|many|TRBV9|20
CASSVARTLAGGSLAGELFF
TGTGCCAGCAGCGTAGCTAGGACGCTAGCGGGAGGTAGTTTGGCCGGGGAGCTGTTTTTT
>.|TRBJ2-1|.|TRBV2|13
CASSDEVGNERFF
TGTGCCAGCAGTGACGAGGTAGGGAATGAGCGGTTCTTC
>TRBD2|TRBJ2-5|many|TRBV13|14
CASSLASGGRTQYF
TGTGCCAGCAGCTTAGCGTCGGGGGGGAGAACCCAGTACTTC
>.|TRBJ2-7|many|TRBV20-1|14
CSATRDSGTYEQYF
TGCAGTGCTACCCGGGACAGCGGGACCTACGAGCAGTACTTC
>.|TRBJ1-3|many|TRBV2|16
CASTSPDSISGNTIYF
TGTGCCAGCACCTCACCTGACTCCATCTCTGGAAACACCATATATTTT
>.|TRBJ1-2|few|TRBV28|13
CASSLRDPYGYTF
TGTGCCAGCAGCCTCAGGGACCCCTATGGCTACACCTTC
>.|TRBJ2-3|few|TRBV5-4|16
CASSNARTLATDTQYF
TGTGCCAGCAGCAATGCCCGAACTTTGGCCACAGATACGCAGTATTTT
>.|TRBJ2-7|many|TRBV28|14
CAIRSGTRSYEQYF
TGTGCCATTCGATCCGGGACTCGATCCTACGAGCAGTACTTC
>TRBD2|TRBJ2-7|many|TRBV28|15
CASSAGTSVYYEQYF
TGTGCCAGCAGCGCCGGGACTAGCGTCTACTACGAGCAGTACTTC
>.|TRBJ1-2|.|TRBV20-1|14
CSARPRTANYGYTF
TGCAGTGCTAGACCCAGGACAGCTAACTATGGCTACACCTTC
>.|TRBJ2-5|many|TRBV11-2|15
CASSVTQGRRETQYF
TGTGCCAGCAGCGTCACACAGGGTCGGCGGGAGACCCAGTACTTC
>.|TRBJ1-2|many|TRBV6-1|12
CASSERIYGYTF
TGTGCCAGCAGTGAAAGGATCTATGGCTACACCTTC
>.|TRBJ1-5|many|TRBV2|14
CASTQSYSNQPQHF
TGTGCCAGCACACAGAGTTATAGCAATCAGCCCCAGCATTTT
>.|TRBJ1-5|many|TRBV12-5|12
CASGLPGQPQHF
TGTGCTAGTGGTTTACCCGGACAGCCCCAGCATTTT
>TRBD2|TRBJ2-2|few|TRBV30|15
CAWNLAGGSTGELFF
TGTGCCTGGAACTTGGCGGGAGGTAGCACCGGGGAGCTGTTTTTT
>TRBD2|TRBJ2-7|many|TRBV20-1|13
CSAAGGRGYEQYF
TGCAGTGCGGCGGGGGGCCGGGGCTACGAGCAGTACTTC
>TRBD1|TRBJ1-1|many|TRBV19|17
CASSIIGTGGAGTEAFF
TGTGCCAGTAGTATAATCGGGACAGGGGGCGCAGGTACTGAAGCTTTCTTT
>TRBD1|TRBJ1-2|many|TRBV10-3|15
CAISERIGQVNGYTF
TGTGCCATCAGTGAAAGGATCGGACAGGTAAATGGCTACACCTTC
>TRBD1|TRBJ2-7|many|TRBV28|14
CASSLGTGRSEQYF
TGTGCCAGCAGTTTAGGGACAGGGCGGTCGGAGCAGTACTTC
>.|TRBJ2-5|many|TRBV28|14
CASSSNQGWETQYF
TGTGCCAGCAGTTCTAACCAGGGTTGGGAGACCCAGTACTTC
>.|TRBJ1-1|many|TRBV6-1|11
CATLAGTEAFF
TGTGCCACTCTGGCAGGCACTGAAGCTTTCTTT
>.|TRBJ2-1|many|TRBV6-5|13
CASLDSGGNEQFF
TGTGCCAGCCTGGACAGTGGCGGCAATGAGCAGTTCTTC
>.|TRBJ1-5|few|TRBV28|15
CASSFTGQLNQPQHF
TGTGCCAGCAGTTTTACTGGGCAACTTAATCAGCCCCAGCATTTT
>TRBD2|TRBJ2-2|many|TRBV6-2/TRBV6-3|16
CTSSYSAGGNTGELFF
TGTACCAGCAGTTACTCAGCGGGAGGGAACACCGGGGAGCTGTTTTTT
>.|TRBJ1-2|many|TRBV5-1|14
CASSRDLPNYGYTF
TGCGCCAGCAGCCGGGACCTCCCCAACTATGGCTACACCTTC
>TRBD2|TRBJ2-2|.|TRBV5-1|19
CASSLAGTSGRANTGELFF
TGCGCCAGCAGCTTGGCTGGGACTAGCGGGAGGGCGAACACCGGGGAGCTGTTTTTT
>.|TRBJ1-1|many|TRBV18|15
CASSPRGGENTEAFF
TGTGCCAGCTCACCACGGGGCGGTGAGAACACTGAAGCTTTCTTT
>.|TRBJ1-5|many|TRBV20-1|15
CSARRGAQGNQPQHF
TGCAGTGCTAGAAGGGGGGCGCAGGGCAATCAGCCCCAGCATTTT
>.|TRBJ1-5|.|TRBV28|15
CASSLWGESGQPQHF
TGTGCCAGCAGTCTATGGGGAGAGAGTGGGCAGCCCCAGCATTTT
>TRBD1|TRBJ1-1|many|TRBV30|15
CAWKGAGTSNTEAFF
TGTGCCTGGAAGGGGGCAGGGACCTCGAACACTGAAGCTTTCTTT
>.|TRBJ1-1|many|TRBV6-5|13
CASTWGQNTEAFF
TGTGCCAGCACTTGGGGACAGAACACTGAAGCTTTCTTT
>.|TRBJ1-5|.|TRBV11-2|18
CASSPPPQGPPGNQPQHF
TGTGCCAGCAGCCCGCCCCCGCAGGGCCCTCCGGGCAATCAGCCCCAGCATTTT
>TRBD1|TRBJ2-7|many|TRBV4-1|15
CASSQDGTGGIEQYF
TGCGCCAGCAGCCAAGACGGGACAGGGGGCATCGAGCAGTACTTC
>TRBD2|TRBJ2-2|few|TRBV5-1|15
CASSFLTSGTGELFF
TGCGCCAGCAGCTTTTTGACTAGCGGGACCGGGGAGCTGTTTTTT
>.|TRBJ2-2|many|TRBV6-2/TRBV6-3|15
CASETGLLNTGELFF
TGTGCCAGCGAAACAGGACTCCTTAACACCGGGGAGCTGTTTTTT
>.|TRBJ1-1|many|TRBV9|13
CASSVRENTEAFF
TGTGCCAGCAGCGTACGGGAGAACACTGAAGCTTTCTTT
>.|TRBJ2-7|many|TRBV6-2/TRBV6-3|13
CASSYEDTYEQYF
TGTGCCAGCAGTTACGAGGACACCTACGAGCAGTACTTC
>.|TRBJ1-2|many|TRBV7-8|14
CASSSGQSRYGYTF
TGTGCCAGCAGCTCAGGACAGTCACGCTATGGCTACACCTTC
>.|TRBJ1-5|few|TRBV6-2/TRBV6-3|15
CASGSGGPDYQPQHF
TGTGCCAGCGGCTCGGGGGGACCAGACTATCAGCCCCAGCATTTT
>.|TRBJ1-3|many|TRBV6-5|15
CASTPDGSSGNTIYF
TGTGCCAGCACCCCCGACGGCTCCTCTGGAAACACCATATATTTT
>.|TRBJ2-2|many|TRBV12-3/TRBV12-4|14
CASSNSRNTGELFF
TGTGCCAGCAGTAACAGCAGGAACACCGGGGAGCTGTTTTTT
>.|TRBJ1-2|many|TRBV6-1|13
CASGQGFDYGYTF
TGTGCCAGCGGGCAGGGTTTTGACTATGGCTACACCTTC
>TRBD2|TRBJ2-2|.|TRBV5-5|16
CASDDPGLAGAGELFF
TGTGCCAGCGATGACCCGGGACTAGCGGGAGCCGGGGAGCTGTTTTTT
>.|TRBJ2-5|many|TRBV7-2|11
CASSLVGIQYF
TGTGCCAGCAGCTTAGTTGGGATTCAGTACTTC
>TRBD1|TRBJ1-1|many|TRBV25-1|14
CASTPLGQGARDFF
TGTGCCAGCACTCCTCTGGGACAGGGGGCTCGGGATTTCTTT
>.|TRBJ1-2|once|TRBV29-1|12
CSDVDSTDGYTF
TGCAGCGATGTGGACAGTACGGATGGCTACACCTTC
>TRBD2|TRBJ2-5|.|TRBV6-1|17
CASSATSGRARAETQYF
TGTGCCAGCAGCGCAACTAGCGGGAGGGCCAGGGCAGAGACCCAGTACTTC
>TRBD1|TRBJ2-7|many|TRBV9|14
CASSGGDSSYEQYF
TGTGCCAGCAGCGGTGGGGACAGTTCCTACGAGCAGTACTTC
>.|TRBJ2-4|many|TRBV27|15
CASSPTGIAKNIQYF
TGTGCCAGCAGTCCCACAGGTATAGCCAAAAACATTCAGTACTTC
>.|TRBJ2-2|.|TRBV29-1|11
CSVEMYGELFF
TGCAGCGTTGAAATGTACGGGGAGCTGTTTTTT
>TRBD1|TRBJ2-5|many|TRBV6-1|14
CASSRDRGTETQYF
TGTGCCAGCAGCCGGGACAGGGGGACAGAGACCCAGTACTTC
>TRBD2|TRBJ2-7|.|TRBV11-2|15
CASSLETGGPSEQYF
TGTGCCAGCAGCTTAGAGACGGGAGGGCCTTCCGAGCAGTACTTC
>.|TRBJ1-2|.|TRBV6-1|13
CASSPIGGYGYTF
TGTGCCAGCAGTCCGATTGGGGGCTATGGCTACACCTTC
>TRBD1|TRBJ2-7|many|TRBV10-3|17
CAISAGGKDFTSYEQYF
TGTGCCATCAGTGCAGGGGGCAAGGACTTTACTTCCTACGAGCAGTACTTC
>TRBD2|TRBJ2-7|many|TRBV28|15
CTSSRLAGVRYEQYF
TGTACCAGCAGTCGACTAGCGGGAGTGAGGTACGAGCAGTACTTC
>.|TRBJ1-2|.|TRBV2|14
CASRRTNGDYGYTF
TGTGCCAGCAGGAGGACCAATGGAGACTATGGCTACACCTTC